A selection of T cell receptor beta chains follows, all from one sample in a study of T cell repertoires in chronic hepatitis B. Some clones are missing from TCRdb's copy, which holds only in-frame ones; the method was immunoSEQ multiplex PCR. The table includes about 1,000 clones, around 80% detected once. The sample consisted of total CD8+ T cells from PBMCs. Every receptor here comes from a human donor with chronic hepatitis B virus infection. The CDR3 runs from the conserved cysteine through the conserved F or W. The D gene is left open where the match is weak. Not all rows give a size; the values are once, few, many and, for expanded clones, a class.

d_call j_call v_call clone_size cdr3_aa cdr3_nt
- TRBJ2-7 TRBV29-1 - CSVEDGEQYF TGCAGCGTTGAAGATGGCGAGCAGTACTTC
- TRBJ1-5 TRBV7-2 few CASSWGDGNQPQHF TGTGCCAGCAGCTGGGGGGACGGCAATCAGCCCCAGCATTTT
- TRBJ2-1 TRBV5-1 - CASSLAVVNEQFF TGCGCCAGCAGCTTGGCGGTTGTCAATGAGCAGTTCTTC
- TRBJ2-7 TRBV30 - CAWTGENRGGDEQYF TGTGCCTGGACTGGGGAAAACAGGGGAGGAGACGAGCAGTACTTC
- TRBJ2-2 TRBV18 - CASSEVEGANTGELFF TGTGCCAGCTCGGAAGTAGAGGGAGCGAACACCGGGGAGCTGTTTTTT
TRBD2 TRBJ2-7 TRBV29-1 - CSVLLAGGPAVSYEQYF TGCAGCGTCCTCTTAGCGGGAGGGCCGGCGGTCTCCTACGAGCAGTACTTC
- TRBJ2-1 TRBV10-3 - CAISAPPEGSSYNEQFF TGTGCCATCAGTGCCCCCCCCGAGGGGAGCTCCTACAATGAGCAGTTCTTC
TRBD2 TRBJ2-1 TRBV11-3 - CASSSRSSGSYNEQFF TGTGCCAGCAGCTCCCGCTCTAGCGGGAGCTACAATGAGCAGTTCTTC
TRBD1 TRBJ1-3 TRBV7-6 - CASSPGTTGVPGNTIYF TGTGCCAGCAGCCCCGGAACGACAGGGGTCCCTGGAAACACCATATATTTT
- TRBJ2-7 TRBV19 - CASSIIGGGLLYEQYF TGTGCCAGTAGTATTATTGGTGGGGGGCTTCTCTACGAGCAGTACTTC
TRBD2 TRBJ2-1 TRBV27 few CASSLAGGPYNEQFF TGTGCCAGCAGCCTAGCGGGAGGGCCCTACAATGAGCAGTTCTTC
- TRBJ2-7 TRBV5-6 - CASSPVPGFDSYEQYF TGTGCCAGCAGCCCGGTGCCCGGGTTCGACTCCTACGAGCAGTACTTC
- TRBJ2-3 TRBV9 - CASSPAGTDTQYF TGTGCCAGCAGCCCGGCGGGGACAGATACGCAGTATTTT
- TRBJ2-6 TRBV12-2 few CASRAAMTTQSRANVLTF TGTGCAAGTCGCGCTGCCATGACCACACAAAGTCGGGCCAACGTCCTGACTTTC
- TRBJ1-4 TRBV5-8 - CASSPAAGF TGTGCCAGCAGCCCAGCAGCAGGTTTT
- TRBJ2-7 TRBV7-6 - CASSLELGYEQYF TGTGCCAGCAGCTTAGAACTCGGGTACGAGCAGTACTTC
- TRBJ1-1 TRBV29-1 - CSVGPEAFF TGCAGCGTCGGGCCTGAAGCTTTCTTT
- TRBJ1-1 TRBV10-1 - CASSDPNTEAFF TGCGCCAGCAGTGACCCGAACACTGAAGCTTTCTTT
- TRBJ1-5 TRBV28 - CASSTDSYQPQHF TGTGCCAGCAGTACCGACAGTTATCAGCCCCAGCATTTT
- TRBJ2-1 TRBV6-4 - CASSDSVDSYNEQFF TGTGCCAGCAGTGATAGCGTGGATTCCTACAATGAGCAGTTCTTC
- TRBJ2-7 TRBV7-9 - CASRHLRDGGDEQYF TGTGCCAGCAGACATCTCCGGGACGGAGGCGACGAGCAGTACTTC
- TRBJ1-1 TRBV30 few CAWSEGEPEAFF TGTGCCTGGAGTGAAGGGGAGCCTGAAGCTTTCTTT